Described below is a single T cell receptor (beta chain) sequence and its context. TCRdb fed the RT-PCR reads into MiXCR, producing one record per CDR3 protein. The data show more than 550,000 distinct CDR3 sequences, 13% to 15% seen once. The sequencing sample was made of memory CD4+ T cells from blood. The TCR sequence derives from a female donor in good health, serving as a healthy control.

This CDR3 is CASSYSGGGANVLTF. The CDR3, as DNA: TGTGCCAGCAGTTACTCAGGGGGTGGGGCCAACGTCCTGACTTTC. The chain recombines TRBV6-5 with TRBJ2-6, with TRBD1 as a possible D gene (6 bases). The V end lost 0 bases, the J end lost 3 bases, and 6 bases lay between the germline ends. Germline loops: CDR1 MNHEY, CDR2 SVGAGI. The CDR3 loop spans 15 amino acids.